This T cell receptor beta chain is drawn from a study of T cells in Graves' hyperthyroidism and ophthalmopathy. The germline V gene has CDR1 DFQATT and CDR2 SNEGSKA (reference sequence). The CDR3 consists of 17 residues. Trimming removed 3 bases from V and 4 bases from J; junction bases left unmatched: 8. At least ten counts were recorded for this clonotype. Regions amplified from RNA transcripts were the TCR beta CDR3 regions. Carried out on the TCR CDR3, a first-round RT-PCR used the HTBI primer set. TCRdb reprocessed the multiplex PCR reads via MiXCR and lists one record per CDR3 protein. The repertoire holds nearly 600,000 distinct CDR3 sequences, with 14% as singletons.

The chain is built from TRBV20-1 and TRBJ2-2, with 13 bases matching TRBD2. The TCR comes from a woman between 18 and 29 years old with Graves' ophthalmopathy. Sequenced sample: blood. CDR3 amino acids: CSASELAGGGSTGELFF. Written as DNA, the CDR3 is TGCAGTGCTAGCGAACTAGCGGGAGGGGGAAGCACCGGGGAGCTGTTTTTT.